This entry lists 2 T cell receptor beta chains sequenced from one sample in a study of blood T cell repertoires in COVID-19. The table came from immunoSEQ multiplex PCR; TCRdb's copy has only in-frame clones and leaves some out. The data show 450,000 to 500,000 clones, with 80% to 90% seen just once and 3% to 4% held by the top ten. The sample was peripheral blood. These receptors were obtained from a human donor in a cohort sampled during active COVID-19.

The rearrangement links TRBV5-4 to TRBJ2-7; 10 bases are shared with TRBD2. The germline CDR1 and CDR2 sequences are SGHNT and YYREEE (reference sequence). The CDR3 is made up of 15 amino acids. J gave up 4 bases and V 4 bases, and 8 bases lay outside the gene matches. This chain's CDR3 is CASSPDLAGVYEQYF. DNA of the CDR3: TGTGCCAGCAGCCCAGACCTAGCGGGGGTATACGAGCAGTACTTC. Looking up the rest from reference TRBV5-4 and TRBJ2-7 gives the full variable domain: ETGVTQSPTHLIKTRGQQVTLRCSSQSGHNTVSWYQQALGQGPQFIFQYYREEENGRGNFPPRFSGLQFPNYSSELNVNALELDDSALYLCASSPDLAGVYEQYFGPGTRLTVT.

The chain uses TRBV28 and TRBJ1-2; no firm D call. The V end lost 2 bases, the J end lost 5 bases, and 12 bases lay between the germline ends. The CDR3 runs to 14 residues. CDR1 MDHEN and CDR2 SYDVKM come from the germline V gene. The CDR3 is CASSLGRVTYGYTF. DNA of the CDR3: TGTGCCAGCAGTTTAGGGAGAGTTACTTATGGCTACACCTTC.